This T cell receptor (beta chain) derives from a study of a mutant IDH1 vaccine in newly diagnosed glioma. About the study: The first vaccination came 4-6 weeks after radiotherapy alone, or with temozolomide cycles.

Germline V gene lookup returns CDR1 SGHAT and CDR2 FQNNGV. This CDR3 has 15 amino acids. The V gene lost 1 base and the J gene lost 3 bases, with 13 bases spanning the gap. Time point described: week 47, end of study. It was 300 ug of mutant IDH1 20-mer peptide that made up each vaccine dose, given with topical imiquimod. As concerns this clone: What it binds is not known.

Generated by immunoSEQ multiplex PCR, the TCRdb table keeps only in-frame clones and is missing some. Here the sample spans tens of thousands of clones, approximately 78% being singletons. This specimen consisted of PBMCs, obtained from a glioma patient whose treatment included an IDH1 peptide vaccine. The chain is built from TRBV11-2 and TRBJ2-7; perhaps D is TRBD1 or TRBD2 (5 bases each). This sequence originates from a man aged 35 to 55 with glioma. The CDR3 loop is CASSLGGDGNYEQYF. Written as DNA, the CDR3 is TGTGCCAGCAGCTTAGGTGGGGACGGAAACTACGAGCAGTACTTC. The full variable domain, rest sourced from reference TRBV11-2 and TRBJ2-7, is EAGVAQSPRYKIIEKRQSVAFWCNPISGHATLYWYQQILGQGPKLLIQFQNNGVVDDSQLPKDRFSAERLKGVDSTLKIQPAKLEDSAVYLCASSLGGDGNYEQYFGPGTRLTVT.